These T cell receptor beta chains were read from a single sample in a study of blood T cells in healthy people across ages. Each CDR3 protein gets one entry after TCRdb re-called the 5' RACE reads with MiXCR. The sample lists approximately 1,700,000 distinct CDR3 sequences; around 42% were seen once. Sequenced material: blood. Source of these receptors: a human donor in good health. Both conserved end residues are part of each CDR3. The D gene is left open where the match is weak. Size tells how often a clone was seen (once, few, many) or the class of an expanded clone, and some rows leave it out.

v_call	j_call	clone_size	d_call	cdr3_nt	cdr3_aa
TRBV9	TRBJ2-2	.	.	TGTGCCAGCAGCGTATACAGCACCGGGGAGCTGTTTTTT	CASSVYSTGELFF
TRBV12-3/TRBV12-4	TRBJ1-2	.	.	TGTGCCAGCAGTTTATCGTCTCGGGGGTATGGCTACACCTTC	CASSLSSRGYGYTF
TRBV2	TRBJ2-7	.	.	TGTGCCAGCAGTGAATTCAGGGGTTACGAGCAGTACTTC	CASSEFRGYEQYF
TRBV20-1	TRBJ2-1	.	TRBD2	TGCAGTGCTAGAGATCGAGCGGGGATGTTCTATGAGCAGTTCTTC	CSARDRAGMFYEQFF
TRBV7-9	TRBJ2-3	few	.	TGTGCCAGCTGGGACTCCCGTCGAGATACGCAGTATTTT	CASWDSRRDTQYF
TRBV12-3/TRBV12-4	TRBJ2-3	.	.	TGTGCCAGCAGTACCGCTAGGGGCAGCACAGATACGCAGTATTTT	CASSTARGSTDTQYF
TRBV4-3	TRBJ1-4	.	.	TGCGCCAGCAGCGATAGTTCGGGGGCTAATGAAAAACTGTTTTTT	CASSDSSGANEKLFF
TRBV7-9	TRBJ1-4	.	.	TGTGCCAGCAGGCCATCGCACTCAGAAAAACTGTTTTTT	CASRPSHSEKLFF
TRBV7-2	TRBJ1-2	.	.	TGTGCCAGCAGCTCTCCAGGGCGCTATGGCAACACCTTC	CASSSPGRYGNTF
TRBV29-1	TRBJ2-3	.	.	TGCAGCGTTAAGGATAGTGCTAGCACAGATACGCAGTATTTT	CSVKDSASTDTQYF
TRBV4-2	TRBJ2-1	.	.	TGTGCCAGCAGCCAAGAGGACGGAGGATCGAACAATGAGCAGTTCTTC	CASSQEDGGSNNEQFF
TRBV7-2	TRBJ2-7	.	TRBD2	TGTGCCAGCACCTATTCCCTAGCGGGGGCCCACGAGCAGTACTTC	CASTYSLAGAHEQYF
TRBV5-1	TRBJ2-3	.	.	TGCGCCAGCAGCTTGGAACACATCGCAGATACGCAGTATTTT	CASSLEHIADTQYF
TRBV7-8	TRBJ2-3	.	TRBD2	TGTGCCAGCAGATGGTCGGCGGGGGGCACAGATACGCAGTATTTT	CASRWSAGGTDTQYF
TRBV2	TRBJ1-5	.	.	TGTGCCAGCAGTTGGGACACTAGCAATCAGCCCCAGCATTTT	CASSWDTSNQPQHF
TRBV7-2	TRBJ2-7	.	TRBD1	TGTGCCAGCAGCGTAACAGGGGGCTCCACCTACGAGCAGTACTTC	CASSVTGGSTYEQYF
TRBV7-2	TRBJ1-5	once	TRBD1	TGTGCCAGCAGCCACCCGGGACAGGGGGACGGCAATCAGCCCCAGCATTTT	CASSHPGQGDGNQPQHF
TRBV29-1	TRBJ2-5	.	TRBD2	TGCAGCGTTGAAGGTGCCCCACAGGGGCCTAGACTAGCGGGGACCCAGTACTTC	CSVEGAPQGPRLAGTQYF
TRBV21-1	TRBJ2-4	.	.	TGTGTCAGCAGCCGAAGAAGACCCGGGACAGTCAAAAACATTCAGTACTTC	CVSSRRRPGTVKNIQYF
TRBV3-1	TRBJ2-5	few	TRBD2	TGTGCCAGCAGCCAAGGCGTCAAGCGGGGGATCGGAGAGACCCAGTACTTC	CASSQGVKRGIGETQYF
TRBV19	TRBJ2-7	.	TRBD2	TGTGCCAGTCAAAGTCTTACGGGGGGCTACGAGCAGTACTTC	CASQSLTGGYEQYF
TRBV6-6	TRBJ2-7	few	.	TGTGCCAACAGCTGGCAAAACGAGCAGTACTTC	CANSWQNEQYF
TRBV20-1	TRBJ2-5	.	TRBD2	TGCAGTGCTAGTGGGAACGGGGGGTCGGAAGAGACCCAGTACTTC	CSASGNGGSEETQYF
TRBV5-6	TRBJ1-1	.	TRBD1	TGTGCCGGCAGCTTTACAGGGGGCACTGAAGCTTTCTTT	CAGSFTGGTEAFF
TRBV29-1	TRBJ2-1	.	TRBD2	TGCAGCGTTGATCCGGCGGGGGGGTATCGATACAATGAGCAGTTCTTC	CSVDPAGGYRYNEQFF
TRBV11-2	TRBJ1-2	once	.	TGTGCCAGCAGCTCTCACCTAGGTTATGGCTACACCTTC	CASSSHLGYGYTF
TRBV7-8	TRBJ2-4	few	TRBD2	TGTGCCAGCAGCACTAGCGGGGGCCTCCTTGAAGAGCAGTACTTC	CASSTSGGLLEEQYF
TRBV6-2/TRBV6-3	TRBJ1-5	.	.	TGTGCCAGCAATTGGAGAGGGATACGGCCCCAGCATTTT	CASNWRGIRPQHF
TRBV20-1	TRBJ2-5	.	TRBD1	TGCAGTGCCCTGAAGGGACAGGGAGATGGGGAGACCCAGTACTTC	CSALKGQGDGETQYF
TRBV9	TRBJ1-2	.	TRBD1	TGTGCCAGCAGCGCAACCGGGACAGGGTCCGAGGGGGGCTATGGCTACACCTTC	CASSATGTGSEGGYGYTF
TRBV11-2	TRBJ2-1	.	.	TGTGCCAGCAGCACCTTTGGAGCGGGTCCTTCCTACAATGAGCAGTTCTTC	CASSTFGAGPSYNEQFF
TRBV5-6	TRBJ1-4	.	TRBD1	TGTGCCAGCAGCCTTGACAGGGGGCTTTGGACTAATGAAAAACTGTTTTTT	CASSLDRGLWTNEKLFF
TRBV12-3/TRBV12-4	TRBJ2-2	once	.	TGTGCCAGCAGTCCGTTACAGGGAGGGGAGCTGTTTTTT	CASSPLQGGELFF
TRBV7-3	TRBJ2-7	.	.	TGTTCCAGCAGCTTAAGCTCAGACTACGAGCAGTACTTC	CSSSLSSDYEQYF
TRBV28	TRBJ2-1	few	.	TGTGCTACCTCTGCCCTTCCACTCTACAATGAGCAGTTCTTC	CATSALPLYNEQFF
TRBV5-1	TRBJ2-2	few	.	TGCGCCAGCAGCCCACTGCAGGGAGGCACCGGGGAGCTGTTTTTT	CASSPLQGGTGELFF